The 27 T cell receptor beta chains listed next were all sequenced from one sample in a study of blood T cell repertoires in COVID-19. Profiling relied on immunoSEQ multiplex PCR, and the TCRdb table lists in-frame clones only, not all of them. This sample has 300,000 to 350,000 clones, with approximately 83% found just once. The source material was PBMCs or T cells enriched from blood (not recorded which). Receptors originate from a woman aged 40 to 50 with acute COVID-19.

The chain uses TRBV29-1 and TRBJ1-2; the D gene is possibly TRBD1 (6 bases). The CDR3 totals 16 residues. Germline CDR1 SQVTM, CDR2 ANQGSEA. Trimming stripped 2 bases from V and 4 bases from J, with 20 bases between. The CDR3 is CSVERSVRGASYGYTF. In DNA form, the CDR3 reads TGCAGCGTTGAAAGATCAGTTCGGGGGGCCAGCTATGGCTACACCTTC.

This clone was counted only a few times. The chain employs TRBV4-1 and TRBJ1-5; TRBD1 matches 10 bases. V was pared by 8 bases and J by 3 bases, with 16 bases of the junction left unmatched. Germline values: CDR1 MGHRA, CDR2 YSYEKL. CDR3 length equals 18 residues. DNA of the CDR3: TGCGCCAGCCATCCGAGGTTTGGGACAGGGGATTACAATCAGCCCCAGCATTTT. Protein: CASHPRFGTGDYNQPQHF.

The chain uses TRBV28 and TRBJ1-5; D is perhaps TRBD1 (6 bases). This CDR3 spans 16 amino acids. Deletions cut 7 bases from V and 0 bases from J, with 16 bases between. The germline V gene has CDR1 MDHEN and CDR2 SYDVKM. The CDR3 spells CASTLFGTYSNQPQHF. In nucleotides, the CDR3 is TGTGCCAGCACATTATTCGGGACATATAGCAATCAGCCCCAGCATTTT. Complete variable domain (other parts from reference TRBV28 and TRBJ1-5): DVKVTQSSRYLVKRTGEKVFLECVQDMDHENMFWYRQDPGLGLRLIYFSYDVKMKEKGDIPEGYSVSREKKERFSLILESASTNQTSMYLCASTLFGTYSNQPQHFGDGTRLSIL.

The chain recombines TRBV27 with TRBJ2-7, with D possibly TRBD2 on 6 matching bases. Germline V lookup: CDR1 MNHEY, CDR2 SMNVEV (reference sequence). The CDR3 length is 15 residues. V was trimmed by 2 bases and J by 3 bases, leaving 14 bases between them. The DNA for the CDR3 is TGTGCCAGCAGTTTAGTTGGCGGTAGCGGCTACGAGCAGTACTTC. Its protein is CASSLVGGSGYEQYF.

This chain links TRBV11-2 with TRBJ2-2; 10 nucleotides line up with TRBD2. CDR1 SGHAT and CDR2 FQNNGV come from the germline V gene. The CDR3 consists of 16 residues. Unmatched junction bases numbered 5, after V lost 3 bases and J lost 4 bases. CDR3 DNA sequence: TGTGCCAGCAGCTTCTCAAGCGGGAGGGCCACCGGGGAGCTGTTTTTT. Amino acids: CASSFSSGRATGELFF.

This chain joins TRBV9 and TRBJ2-7; 10 bases fit TRBD2. This CDR3 region has 15 residues. Trimming removed 5 bases from V and 7 bases from J; junction bases left unmatched: 12. CDR1 and CDR2 (germline): SGDLS, YYNGEE. The CDR3 DNA is TGTGCCAGCAGTCTTACAGAGCGGGAGGGGTCTGAGCAGTACTTC. This sequence encodes CASSLTEREGSEQYF.

This chain links TRBV7-9 with TRBJ1-2; 9 bases are a match to TRBD1. The CDR3 has 14 residues. Germline assignment: CDR1 SEHNR and CDR2 FQNEAQ (reference sequence). V trimming: 5 bases; J trimming: 6 bases; junction bases outside the gene matches: 7. This CDR3 is CASSHNGQGHGYTF. CDR3 nucleotides: TGTGCCAGCAGCCACAACGGACAGGGGCATGGCTACACCTTC.

J is TRBJ2-2 and V is TRBV2; 11 bases map to TRBD2. Per germline, CDR1 SNHLY and CDR2 FYNNEI. With V trimmed by 6 bases and J by 7 bases, 4 bases remained unmatched. This CDR3 has 14 amino acids. The CDR3 bases are TGTGCCAGCAGGGGACTAGCGGAGTACGGGGAGCTGTTTTTT. Translating it yields CASRGLAEYGELFF.

The chain couples TRBV6-2 or TRBV6-3 to TRBJ1-1; maybe TRBD1 (6 bases). Germline V gives CDR1 MNHEY, CDR2 SVGEGT. V was trimmed by 6 bases and J by 1 base, leaving 15 bases between them. The CDR3 is 15 residues long. This CDR3 reads CASSAHSDRNTEAFF. In DNA form, the CDR3 reads TGTGCCAGCAGCGCACACTCGGACAGGAACACTGAAGCTTTCTTT.

V and J are TRBV6-5 and TRBJ1-5; perhaps TRBD1 as D (5 bases). The CDR3 runs to 13 residues. The germline CDR1 and CDR2 sequences are MNHEY and SVGAGI. Deletions cut 10 bases from V and 7 bases from J, with 17 bases between. The CDR3 protein is CATSSAGRQPQHF. The CDR3, as DNA: TGTGCCACTTCTTCGGCGGGGCGGCAGCCCCAGCATTTT.

This clone was found a few times. The rearrangement joins TRBV4-1 to TRBJ1-4, with D maybe TRBD1 (6 bases). Germline V gene sequence: CDR1 MGHRA, CDR2 YSYEKL. The CDR3 is made up of 16 amino acids. V lost 2 bases and J lost 7, with 17 bases in between. CDR3 sequence (DNA): TGCGCCAGCAGCCAAATTCAGGGGATAGGGAGTGAAAAACTGTTTTTT. Its protein product is CASSQIQGIGSEKLFF.

The sample holds many counts of this clone. This chain connects TRBV5-1 to TRBJ2-1, with a tentative D call TRBD2 (7 bases). Germline CDR1 reads SGHRS; CDR2 reads YFSETQ. The CDR3 totals 15 residues. V shed 1 base and J shed 9 bases, with 17 bases lying between them. CDR3 protein: CASSLTQTGGTEQFF. CDR3 in DNA: TGCGCCAGCAGCTTGACGCAAACGGGGGGCACTGAGCAGTTCTTC.

This clone was detected only once. Here the CDR3 reads CAIREGQGDYGYTF. The CDR3 DNA sequence: TGTGCCATCAGGGAGGGACAGGGCGACTATGGCTACACCTTC. V gene TRBV10-3 combines with J gene TRBJ1-2; TRBD1 matches 9 bases. This CDR3 has 14 residues. Germline CDR1 and CDR2: ENHRY and SYGVKD. J gave up 3 bases and V 6 bases, and 5 bases lay outside the gene matches.

This clone turned up a few times. The chain links TRBV15 to TRBJ2-2; 7 bases line up with TRBD1. This CDR3 comprises 17 residues. Germline-derived CDR1 and CDR2 are LNHNV and YYDKDF (reference sequence). V gave up 1 base and J gave up 1 base; unmatched junction bases: 6. CDR3 protein: CATSRGQTGLNTGELFF. The CDR3 DNA reads TGTGCCACCAGCAGAGGCCAGACAGGGCTGAACACCGGGGAGCTGTTTTTT. Using reference TRBV15 and TRBJ2-2 for the parts outside the CDR3, the full variable domain is DAMVIQNPRYQVTQFGKPVTLSCSQTLNHNVMYWYQQKSSQAPKLLFHYYDKDFNNEADTPDNFQSRRPNTSFCFLDIRSPGLGDTAMYLCATSRGQTGLNTGELFFGEGSRLTVL.

V and J are TRBV4-2 and TRBJ1-1; D might be TRBD1 (5 bases). CDR1 and CDR2 (germline): LGHNA, YNFKEQ. V lost 1 base and J lost 2, with 11 bases in between. This CDR3 region has 15 residues. The CDR3 region is CASSQVFGQNTEAFF. CDR3 coding DNA: TGTGCCAGCAGCCAAGTGTTCGGACAAAACACTGAAGCTTTCTTT.

The chain carries TRBV29-1 and TRBJ2-3, with D perhaps matching TRBD2 (7 bases). Germline V gene lookup returns CDR1 SQVTM and CDR2 ANQGSEA. CDR3 length equals 15 residues. Deletions cut 1 base from V and 5 bases from J, with 16 bases between. Here the CDR3 reads CSVEGVGGPGDTQYF. CDR3 sequence (DNA): TGCAGCGTTGAAGGGGTCGGGGGGCCCGGAGATACGCAGTATTTT.

There are a few counts of this clone. V is TRBV10-1 and J is TRBJ1-2; D unclear. Germline V gene data show CDR1 as WNHNN and CDR2 as SYGVQD (reference sequence). The CDR3 is 13 residues long. The germline V and J ends were trimmed by 7 bases and 2 bases, with 11 bases remaining between them. CDR3 region: CASNPAKNYGYTF. The DNA for the CDR3 is TGCGCCAGCAATCCTGCGAAGAACTATGGCTACACCTTC.

The chain is built from TRBV18 and TRBJ2-5, with 8 nucleotides matching TRBD2. CDR3 length: 17 amino acids. Germline CDR1 reads KGHSH; CDR2 reads LQKENI. V shed 0 bases and J 1 base; nucleotides not matched to a gene: 7. The CDR3 is CASSPPPSGRLQETQYF. The CDR3 DNA sequence: TGTGCCAGCTCACCACCCCCTAGCGGGCGCCTCCAAGAGACCCAGTACTTC.

The chain carries TRBV3-1 (or the pseudogene TRBV3-2) and TRBJ2-7, with 11 bases identical to TRBD2. V gave up 5 bases and J gave up 7 bases; unmatched junction bases: 19. Germline V CDR1 and CDR2: LGHDT, YNNKEL (reference sequence). The length of the CDR3 is 18 residues. CDR3 amino acids: CASSGSLGTSGSKGEQYF. The CDR3 nucleotides read TGTGCCAGCAGCGGATCCCTAGGTACTAGCGGGAGCAAAGGGGAGCAGTACTTC.

V and J are TRBV2 and TRBJ2-6, with TRBD1 matching over 7 bases. The CDR3 loop spans 18 amino acids. J was trimmed by 0 bases and V by 6 bases; bases with no gene match: 11. Germline V lookup: CDR1 SNHLY, CDR2 FYNNEI. As DNA, the CDR3 is TGTGCCAGCAGCGCACAGGGGTTCTATATCTCTGGGGCCAACGTCCTGACTTTC. Protein sequence: CASSAQGFYISGANVLTF.

The V gene is TRBV7-9, the J gene TRBJ2-1; TRBD2 matches 7 bases. In germline, CDR1 is SEHNR, CDR2 FQNEAQ (reference sequence). With V trimmed by 7 bases and J by 4 bases, 4 bases remained unmatched. The CDR3 totals 13 residues. CDR3 bases: TGTGCCAGCACCCTAGCGGCATACAATGAGCAGTTCTTC. It is translated as CASTLAAYNEQFF.

This clone was found a few times. The chain employs TRBV7-8 and TRBJ2-1, with D tentatively TRBD2 (7 bases). Germline CDR1 reads SGHVS; CDR2 reads FQNEAQ. The CDR3 sequence is 16 residues long. V gave up 1 base and J gave up 6 bases, with 16 bases separating them. CDR3 DNA: TGTGCCAGCAGCTTAGGGTGGGGGGGGGCCGCCAATGAGCAGTTCTTC. It specifies CASSLGWGGAANEQFF. Full variable domain (remainder filled in from reference TRBV7-8 and TRBJ2-1): GAGVSQSPRYKVAKRGQDVALRCDPISGHVSLFWYQQALGQGPEFLTYFQNEAQLDKSGLPSDRFFAERPEGSVSTLKIQRTQQEDSAVYLCASSLGWGGAANEQFFGPGTRLTVL.

In DNA, the CDR3 is TGTGCCACCAGCAGAGGGGTTCTGATAGCCAACTATGGCTACACCTTC. Translating it yields CATSRGVLIANYGYTF. J is TRBJ1-2 and V is TRBV15; no reliable D call. The length of the CDR3 is 16 residues. In germline, CDR1 is LNHNV, CDR2 YYDKDF (reference sequence). V was clipped by 1 base and J by 2 bases, with 14 bases between them.

V usage is TRBV7-2 and J usage is TRBJ1-6; 10 bases line up with TRBD1. After removal of 4 bases from V and 9 bases from J, the junction contained 6 bases not matched to a gene. The CDR3 has 15 amino acids. In germline, CDR1 is SGHTA, CDR2 FQGNSA. In DNA, the CDR3 is TGTGCCAGCAGCTCAGCGACAGGGGGCATTTCACCCCTCCACTTT. As protein: CASSSATGGISPLHF. The full variable domain, completed using reference TRBV7-2 and TRBJ1-6, is GAGVSQSPSNKVTEKGKDVELRCDPISGHTALYWYRQSLGQGLEFLIYFQGNSAPDKSGLPSDRFSAERTGGSVSTLTIQRTQQEDSAVYLCASSSATGGISPLHFGNGTRLTVT.

This chain links TRBV6-5 with TRBJ1-2; D not certain. Germline CDR1 MNHEY, CDR2 SVGAGI. This CDR3 comprises 15 residues. Between the trimmed V and J ends, which lost 7 bases and 6 bases, there was a span of 21 bases. Here the CDR3 reads CASTLSQEGTNGYTF. The CDR3 DNA reads as TGTGCCAGCACCCTAAGCCAGGAGGGAACGAATGGCTACACCTTC.

The rearrangement links TRBV5-1 to TRBJ1-2; TRBD1 might be the D (6 bases). In germline, CDR1 is SGHRS, CDR2 YFSETQ. This CDR3 contains 14 residues. The V end lost 2 bases, the J end lost 6 bases, and 14 bases lay between the germline ends. The CDR3 DNA is TGCGCCAGCAGCTTACAGGGTCAAAGGCATGGCTACACCTTC. Protein sequence: CASSLQGQRHGYTF.

This chain's CDR3 is CSASFLAGISSYNEQFF. CDR3 DNA: TGCAGTGCTAGTTTCCTAGCGGGGATCAGCTCCTACAATGAGCAGTTCTTC. The chain joins TRBV20-1 to TRBJ2-1; 9 nucleotides line up with TRBD2. With 3 bases clipped from V and 0 bases from J, the junction kept 9 bases outside the gene matches. CDR1 DFQATT and CDR2 SNEGSKA come from the germline V gene (reference sequence). CDR3 length: 17 amino acids.